Listed here is a single T cell receptor (beta chain). Its antigen remains unknown. This specimen comes from a study of CXCR3-negative and CXCR3-positive naive CD8 T cells. The study, taken as a whole, reports: When CXCR3-positive naive cells were set against CXCR3-negative naive cells, the former had more hydrophobic TRB CDR3s.

Per germline, CDR1 SGHDN and CDR2 FVKESK. CDR3 length equals 19 residues. Carrying UMI labels, the TRB cDNA libraries were prepared through 5' RACE. No DNA is given; TCRdb re-called the 5' RACE reads and lists each CDR3 protein once. The sample has approximately 62,000 distinct CDR3 sequences; the top ten hold about 4.4%. Researchers reported sorting every CD8+ T cell subset in triplicate, around 300,000 cells per sort. The chain has TRBV14 and TRBJ2-2; TCRdb's assignment of TRBD1 cannot be checked, as there is no DNA. The sample consisted of naive CXCR3- CD8+ T cells from blood. The subset is: CD45RO-CCR7+CD27+CD95- naive CD8+ T cells lacking CXCR3 (TNR3-). This TCR was sampled from a human donor in good health. Some clones in this sample may be carry-over from other donors' samples. CDR3 protein: CASSQEIGWDLQNTGELFF.